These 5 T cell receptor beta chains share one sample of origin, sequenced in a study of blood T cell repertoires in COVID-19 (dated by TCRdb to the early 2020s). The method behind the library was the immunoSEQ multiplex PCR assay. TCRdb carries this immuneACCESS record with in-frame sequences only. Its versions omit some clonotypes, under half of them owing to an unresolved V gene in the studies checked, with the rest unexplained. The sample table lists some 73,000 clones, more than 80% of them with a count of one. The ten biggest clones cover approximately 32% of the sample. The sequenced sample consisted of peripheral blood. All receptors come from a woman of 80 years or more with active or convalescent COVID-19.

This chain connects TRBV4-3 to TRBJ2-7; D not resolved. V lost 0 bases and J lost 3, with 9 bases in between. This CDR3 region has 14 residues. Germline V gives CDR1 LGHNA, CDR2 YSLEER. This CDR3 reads CASSQDFAGYEQYF. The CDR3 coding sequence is TGCGCCAGCAGCCAAGATTTCGCAGGCTACGAGCAGTACTTC.

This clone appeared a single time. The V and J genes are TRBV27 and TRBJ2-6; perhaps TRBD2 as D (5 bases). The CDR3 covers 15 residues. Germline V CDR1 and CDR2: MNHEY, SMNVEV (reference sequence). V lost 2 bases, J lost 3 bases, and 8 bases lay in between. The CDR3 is CASSLTGNGANVLTF. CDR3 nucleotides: TGTGCCAGCAGTTTAACGGGGAATGGGGCCAACGTCCTGACTTTC.

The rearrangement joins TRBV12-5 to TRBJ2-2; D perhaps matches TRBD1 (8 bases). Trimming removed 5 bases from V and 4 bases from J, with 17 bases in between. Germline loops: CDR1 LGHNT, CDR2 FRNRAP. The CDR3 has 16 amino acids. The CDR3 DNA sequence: TGTGCTAGTGGTCCAGGACAGGGAGGGTTCACCGGGGAGCTGTTTTTT. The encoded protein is CASGPGQGGFTGELFF.

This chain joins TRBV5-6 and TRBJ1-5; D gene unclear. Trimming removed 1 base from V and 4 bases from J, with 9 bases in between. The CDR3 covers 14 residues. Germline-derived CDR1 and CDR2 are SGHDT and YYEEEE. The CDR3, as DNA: TGTGCCAGCAGCTTGTTACAGTTAAATCAGCCCCAGCATTTT. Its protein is CASSLLQLNQPQHF.

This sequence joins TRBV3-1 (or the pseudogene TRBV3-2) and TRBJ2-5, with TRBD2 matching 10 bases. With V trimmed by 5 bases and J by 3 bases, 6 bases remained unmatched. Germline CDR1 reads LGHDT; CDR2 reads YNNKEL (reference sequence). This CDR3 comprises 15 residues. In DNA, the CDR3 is TGTGCCAGCAGCGGTCGTCTAGCGGGGGAAGAGACCCAGTACTTC. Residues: CASSGRLAGEETQYF.